The clone carrying this T cell receptor (beta chain) was picked up a small number of times. Antigen specificity is unknown. The V gene end was trimmed by 8 bases and the J gene end by 3 bases; junction bases not matched to a gene: 1. The CDR3 has 12 amino acids. Germline lookup yields CDR1 ENHRY and CDR2 SYGVKD. A J-beta primer mix and a sample-barcoded 5' primer were used in a second PCR of roughly 7 to 12 cycles. Paired-end reads containing CDR3 totaled no fewer than 2.5 million for each sample. MiXCR, applied by TCRdb to the 5' RACE reads, yields one record per CDR3 protein. The repertoire holds roughly 1.4 million distinct CDR3 sequences, with almost 60% as singletons. A minimum of 7 million PBMCs was isolated per sample. This entry comes from a study of blood T cells in healthy people across ages. The study's findings and limits: A greater number of naive CD4+ cells and higher diversity distinguished long-lived donors from aged donors.

Sequenced material: blood. This rearrangement joins TRBV10-3 to TRBJ2-7, with 10 bases fitting TRBD1. The clonotype was recovered from a young man in good health. The CDR3 region has the DNA TGTGCCATCGGACAGGGGGTCTACGAGCAGTACTTC. It translates to CAIGQGVYEQYF.